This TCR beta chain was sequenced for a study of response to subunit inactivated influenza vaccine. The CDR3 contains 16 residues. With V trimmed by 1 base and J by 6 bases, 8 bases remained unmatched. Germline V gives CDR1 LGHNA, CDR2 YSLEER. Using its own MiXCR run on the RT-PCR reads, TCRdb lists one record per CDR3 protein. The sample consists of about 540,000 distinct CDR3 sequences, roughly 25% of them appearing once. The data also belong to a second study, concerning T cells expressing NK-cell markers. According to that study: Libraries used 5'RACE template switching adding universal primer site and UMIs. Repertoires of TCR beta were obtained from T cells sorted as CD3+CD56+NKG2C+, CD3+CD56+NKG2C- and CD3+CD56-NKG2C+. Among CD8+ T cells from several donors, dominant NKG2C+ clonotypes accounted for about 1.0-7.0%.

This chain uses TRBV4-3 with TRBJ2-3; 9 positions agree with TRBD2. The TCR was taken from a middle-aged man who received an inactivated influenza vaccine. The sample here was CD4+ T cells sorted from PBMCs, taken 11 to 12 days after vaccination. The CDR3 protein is CASSQGSSGVLDTQYF. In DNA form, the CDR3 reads TGCGCCAGCAGCCAAGGGTCTAGCGGGGTCCTCGATACGCAGTATTTT.